This T cell receptor beta chain was recovered during a study of spatial heterogeneity in lung cancer. Looking at the study overall: Raw-read counts averaged over ten per unique TCR and UMI combination. Study findings and constraints: Circulating ubiquitous expanded tumor TCRs were observed more frequently at resection than at follow-up.

V was trimmed by 6 bases and J by 0 bases, leaving 15 bases between them. The CDR3 is made up of 16 amino acids. This clonotype was observed at least ten times. Its antigen is still unknown. A unique molecular identifier was carried by every single TCR cDNA molecule. MiXCR, run by TCRdb on the 5' RACE reads, gives a single entry per CDR3 protein. The sample lists tens of thousands of distinct CDR3 sequences, 5.5% to 8.5% occurring once. The time point is: sample taken at primary tumor resection. Extraction of whole RNA from tumor, nontumor lung or frozen PBMC preceded unsorted sequencing. Samples were donated by 72 untreated early-stage non-small cell lung cancer patients.

The V and J genes are TRBV12-3 or TRBV12-4 and TRBJ2-1, with no clear D. This specimen consisted of PBMCs, obtained at surgery. The receptor was derived from a male donor with early-stage non-small cell lung cancer. DNA of the CDR3: TGTGCCAGCAGCCCCACGAGAACAGTCTCCTACAATGAGCAGTTCTTC. Amino acids: CASSPTRTVSYNEQFF.